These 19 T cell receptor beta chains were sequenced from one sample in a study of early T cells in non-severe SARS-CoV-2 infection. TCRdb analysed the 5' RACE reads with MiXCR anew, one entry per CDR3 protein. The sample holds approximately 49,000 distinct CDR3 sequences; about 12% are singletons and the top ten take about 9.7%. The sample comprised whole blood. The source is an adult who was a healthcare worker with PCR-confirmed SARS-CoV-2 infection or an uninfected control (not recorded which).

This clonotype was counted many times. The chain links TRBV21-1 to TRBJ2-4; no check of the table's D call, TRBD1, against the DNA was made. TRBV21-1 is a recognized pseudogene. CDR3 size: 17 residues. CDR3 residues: CASSKRGQGGGKNIQYF. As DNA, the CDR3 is TGTGCCAGCAGCAAACGGGGACAGGGGGGCGGCAAAAACATTCAGTACTTC.

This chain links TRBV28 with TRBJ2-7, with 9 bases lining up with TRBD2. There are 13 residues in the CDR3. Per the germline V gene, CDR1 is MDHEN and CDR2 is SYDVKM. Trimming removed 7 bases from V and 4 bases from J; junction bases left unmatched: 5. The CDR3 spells CASTASGKYEQYF. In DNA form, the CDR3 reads TGTGCCAGCACGGCTAGCGGGAAATACGAGCAGTACTTC.

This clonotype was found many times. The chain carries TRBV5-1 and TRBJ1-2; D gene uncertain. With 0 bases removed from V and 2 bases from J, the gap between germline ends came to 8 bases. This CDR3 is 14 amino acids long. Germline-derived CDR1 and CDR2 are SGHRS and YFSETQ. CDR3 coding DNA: TGCGCCAGCAGCTTGGCCAGCGCGAACTATGGCTACACCTTC. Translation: CASSLASANYGYTF.

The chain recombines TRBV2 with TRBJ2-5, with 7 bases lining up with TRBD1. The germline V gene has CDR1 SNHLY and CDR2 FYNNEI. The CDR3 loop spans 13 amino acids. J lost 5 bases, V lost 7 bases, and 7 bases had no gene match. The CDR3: CASNPTGSETQYF. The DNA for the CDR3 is TGTGCCAGCAACCCGACAGGGAGCGAGACCCAGTACTTC.

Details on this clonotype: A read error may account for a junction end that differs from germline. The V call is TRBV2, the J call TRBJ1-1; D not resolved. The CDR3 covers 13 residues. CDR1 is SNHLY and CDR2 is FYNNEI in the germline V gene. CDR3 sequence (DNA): TGTGCCAGCAGGGAAGGCACCCACACTGAAGCTTTCTTT. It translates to CASREGTHTEAFF.

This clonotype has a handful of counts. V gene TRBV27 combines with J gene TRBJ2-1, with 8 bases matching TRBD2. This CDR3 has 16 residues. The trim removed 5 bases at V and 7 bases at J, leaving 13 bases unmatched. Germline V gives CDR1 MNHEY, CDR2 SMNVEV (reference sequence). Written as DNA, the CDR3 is TGTGCCAGCAGTACGGCCAGAGCGGGAGTGAGTAATGAGCAGTTCTTC. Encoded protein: CASSTARAGVSNEQFF.

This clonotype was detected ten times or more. CDR3: CSAKGGLAGGPYNEQFF. DNA for the CDR3: TGCAGTGCTAAAGGTGGACTAGCGGGGGGGCCCTACAATGAGCAGTTCTTC. The V gene is TRBV20-1, the J gene TRBJ2-1; 15 bases line up with TRBD2. The CDR3 is made up of 17 amino acids. Germline V gene sequence: CDR1 DFQATT, CDR2 SNEGSKA (reference sequence). V was clipped by 4 bases and J by 2 bases; unmatched bases: 6.

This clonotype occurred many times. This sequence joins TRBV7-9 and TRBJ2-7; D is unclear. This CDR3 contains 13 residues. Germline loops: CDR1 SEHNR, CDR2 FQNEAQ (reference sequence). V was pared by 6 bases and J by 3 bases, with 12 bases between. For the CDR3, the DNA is TGTGCCAGCAGTTCCCTTAGTCACTACGAGCAGTACTTC. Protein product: CASSSLSHYEQYF.

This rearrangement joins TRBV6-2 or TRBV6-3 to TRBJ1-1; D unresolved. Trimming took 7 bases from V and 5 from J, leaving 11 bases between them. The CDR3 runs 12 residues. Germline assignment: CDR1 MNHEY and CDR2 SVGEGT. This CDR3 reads CASTRSGTEAFF. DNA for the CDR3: TGTGCCAGCACGAGGTCTGGGACTGAAGCTTTCTTT.

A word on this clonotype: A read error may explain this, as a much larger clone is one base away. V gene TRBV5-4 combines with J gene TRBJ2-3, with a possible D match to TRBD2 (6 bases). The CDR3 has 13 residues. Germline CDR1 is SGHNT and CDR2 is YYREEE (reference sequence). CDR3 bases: TGTGCCAGCAGCTCCGGAGGGCGGGATATGCAGTATTTT. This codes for CASSSGGRDMQYF.

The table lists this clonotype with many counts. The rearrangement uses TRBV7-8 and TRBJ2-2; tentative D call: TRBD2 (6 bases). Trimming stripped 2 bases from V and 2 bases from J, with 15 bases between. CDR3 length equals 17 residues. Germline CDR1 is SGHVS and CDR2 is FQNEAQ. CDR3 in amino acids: CASSLPSGLPNTGELFF. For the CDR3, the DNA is TGTGCCAGCAGCTTACCCTCGGGACTGCCAAACACCGGGGAGCTGTTTTTT.

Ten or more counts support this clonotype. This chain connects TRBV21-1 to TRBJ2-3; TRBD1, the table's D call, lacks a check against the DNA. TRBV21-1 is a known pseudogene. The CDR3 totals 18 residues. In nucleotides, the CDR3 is TGTGCCAGCAGCAAAGGTTGGGGGTCTGTATGGTTGACAGATACGCAGTATTTT. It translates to CASSKGWGSVWLTDTQYF.

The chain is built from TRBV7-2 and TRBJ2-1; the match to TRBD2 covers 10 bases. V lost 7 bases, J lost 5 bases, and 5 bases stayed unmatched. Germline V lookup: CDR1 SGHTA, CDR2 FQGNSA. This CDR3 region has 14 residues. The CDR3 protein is CASKAGGPNNEQFF. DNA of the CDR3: TGTGCCAGCAAAGCGGGGGGGCCCAACAATGAGCAGTTCTTC.

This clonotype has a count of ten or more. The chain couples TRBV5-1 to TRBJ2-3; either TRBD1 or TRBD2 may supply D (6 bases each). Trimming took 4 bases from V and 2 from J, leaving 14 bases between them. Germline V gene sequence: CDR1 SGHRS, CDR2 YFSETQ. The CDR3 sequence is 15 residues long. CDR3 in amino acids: CASSPEGHNTDTQYF. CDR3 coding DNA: TGCGCCAGCAGCCCGGAGGGACACAACACAGATACGCAGTATTTT.

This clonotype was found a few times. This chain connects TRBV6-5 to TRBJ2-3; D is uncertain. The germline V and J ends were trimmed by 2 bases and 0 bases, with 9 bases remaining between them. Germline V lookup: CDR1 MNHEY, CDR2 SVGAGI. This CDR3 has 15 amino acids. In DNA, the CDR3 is TGTGCCAGCAGTTACGGTTTGCGTAGCACAGATACGCAGTATTTT. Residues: CASSYGLRSTDTQYF.

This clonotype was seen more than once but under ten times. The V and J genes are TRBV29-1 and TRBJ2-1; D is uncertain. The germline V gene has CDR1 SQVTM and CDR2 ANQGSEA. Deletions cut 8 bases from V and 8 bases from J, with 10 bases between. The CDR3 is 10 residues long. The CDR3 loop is CSYSVYEQFF. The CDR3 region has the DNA TGCAGCTACTCAGTGTATGAGCAGTTCTTC.

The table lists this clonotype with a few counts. The CDR3 coding sequence is TGTGCCACAGGGGAGTACGAGCAGTACTTC. Residues: CATGEYEQYF. This rearrangement joins TRBV10-3 to TRBJ2-7; tentatively, D is TRBD1 (6 bases). V lost 10 bases, J lost 4 bases, and 8 bases lay in between. This CDR3 region has 10 residues. Germline V CDR1 and CDR2: ENHRY, SYGVKD.

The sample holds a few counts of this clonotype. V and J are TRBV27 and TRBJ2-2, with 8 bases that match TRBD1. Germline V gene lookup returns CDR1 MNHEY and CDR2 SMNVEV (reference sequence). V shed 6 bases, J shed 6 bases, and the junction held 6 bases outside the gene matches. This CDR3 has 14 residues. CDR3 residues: CASRVDRAPGELFF. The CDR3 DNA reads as TGTGCCAGCAGAGTGGACAGGGCGCCCGGGGAGCTGTTTTTT.

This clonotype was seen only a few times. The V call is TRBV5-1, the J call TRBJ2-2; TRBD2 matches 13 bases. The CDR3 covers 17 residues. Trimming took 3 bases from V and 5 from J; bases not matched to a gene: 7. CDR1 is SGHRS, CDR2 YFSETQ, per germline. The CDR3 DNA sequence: TGCGCCAGCAGCTGGACTAGCGGGAGTCCGAGTACCGGGGAGCTGTTTTTT. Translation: CASSWTSGSPSTGELFF.